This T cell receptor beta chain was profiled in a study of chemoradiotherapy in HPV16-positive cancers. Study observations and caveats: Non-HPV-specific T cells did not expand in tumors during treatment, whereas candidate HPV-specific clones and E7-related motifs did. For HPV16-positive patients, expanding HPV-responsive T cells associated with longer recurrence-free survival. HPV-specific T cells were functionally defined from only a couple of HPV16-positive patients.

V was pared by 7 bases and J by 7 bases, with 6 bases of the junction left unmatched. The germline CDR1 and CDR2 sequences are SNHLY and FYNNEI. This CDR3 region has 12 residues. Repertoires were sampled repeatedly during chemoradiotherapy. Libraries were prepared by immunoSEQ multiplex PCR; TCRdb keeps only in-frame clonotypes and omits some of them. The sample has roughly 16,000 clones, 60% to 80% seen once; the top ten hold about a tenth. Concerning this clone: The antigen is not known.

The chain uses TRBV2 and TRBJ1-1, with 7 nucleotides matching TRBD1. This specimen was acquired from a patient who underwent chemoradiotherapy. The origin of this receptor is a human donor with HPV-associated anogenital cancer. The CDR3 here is CASNRGLNEAFF. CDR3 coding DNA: TGTGCCAGCAACAGGGGACTAAATGAAGCTTTCTTT. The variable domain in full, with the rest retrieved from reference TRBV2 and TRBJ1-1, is EPEVTQTPSHQVTQMGQEVILRCVPISNHLYFYWYRQILGQKVEFLVSFYNNEISEKSEIFDDQFSVERPDGSNFTLKIRSTKLEDSAMYFCASNRGLNEAFFGQGTRLTVV.